These 9 T cell receptor beta chains came from one sample sequenced in a study of blood T cell repertoires in COVID-19. Profiling relied on immunoSEQ multiplex PCR, and the TCRdb table lists in-frame clones only, not all of them. The table lists 270,000 or so clones, 86% of them singletons, with around 8.8% in the top ten. Sequencing input: peripheral blood. The receptors originated from a man aged 40-50 years with active or convalescent COVID-19.

The gene calls are TRBV6-4 and TRBJ1-5, with a tentative D call TRBD1 (6 bases). The CDR3 is made up of 17 amino acids. Germline V CDR1 and CDR2: MRHNA, SNTAGT. V shed 2 bases and J shed 4 bases, with 18 bases lying between them. CDR3 nucleotide sequence: TGTGCCAGCAGTGACCCCCTCGGACAGACGCCTAATCAGCCCCAGCATTTT. Translation gives CASSDPLGQTPNQPQHF.

The chain links TRBV5-4 to TRBJ2-7, with TRBD1 matching over 8 bases. The CDR3 contains 15 residues. V lost 2 bases to trimming and J lost 0 bases; unmatched junction nucleotides: 4. The germline gives CDR1 SGHNT, CDR2 YYREEE (reference sequence). This CDR3 is CASSFTGQGSYEQYF. CDR3 in DNA: TGTGCCAGCAGCTTCACCGGACAGGGCTCCTACGAGCAGTACTTC.

This clone appeared a few times. The rearrangement joins TRBV2 to TRBJ1-2; TRBD1 aligns across 11 bases. Looked up from germline, CDR1 is SNHLY and CDR2 is FYNNEI. V shed 7 bases and J 1 base; nucleotides not matched to a gene: 5. CDR3 length: 15 amino acids. Here the CDR3 DNA reads TGTGCCAGCACAACCGGGACAGGGGGTAACTATGGCTACACCTTC. Translation gives CASTTGTGGNYGYTF.

The V call is TRBV19, the J call TRBJ2-7; 8 bases match TRBD1. The V gene's germline CDR1 is LNHDA and CDR2 SQIVND (reference sequence). The trim removed 8 bases at V and 0 bases at J, leaving 9 bases unmatched. CDR3 length equals 15 residues. This CDR3 reads CASGVSGTGSYEQYF. The CDR3 coding sequence is TGTGCCAGTGGGGTTTCCGGGACAGGCTCCTACGAGCAGTACTTC.

The gene calls are TRBV4-1 and TRBJ2-2, with a possible D match to TRBD2 (5 bases). Deletions cut 0 bases from V and 5 bases from J, with 22 bases between. Germline CDR1 MGHRA, CDR2 YSYEKL. The CDR3 loop spans 19 amino acids. The CDR3 nucleotides read TGCGCCAGCAGCCAAGATGGATCGGGCGGGTGGGTTACGACCGGGGAGCTGTTTTTT. Translating it yields CASSQDGSGGWVTTGELFF.

The chain carries TRBV30 and TRBJ2-7, with a weak D call TRBD2 (6 bases). The CDR3 contains 15 residues. Looked up from germline, CDR1 is GTSNPN and CDR2 is SVGIG (reference sequence). V lost 3 bases, J lost 0 bases, and 15 bases lay in between. CDR3 nucleotides: TGTGCCTGGAGGCCGGGACTCATGAGCTCCTACGAGCAGTACTTC. Translation: CAWRPGLMSSYEQYF.

This chain uses TRBV29-1 with TRBJ1-1, with D unresolved. V lost 6 bases to trimming and J lost 3 bases, with 14 bases between them. Germline V gene sequence: CDR1 SQVTM, CDR2 ANQGSEA. The CDR3 length is 13 residues. The CDR3 reads CSVHKRRDTEAFF. CDR3 in DNA: TGCAGCGTCCATAAGAGGAGGGACACTGAAGCTTTCTTT.

V usage is TRBV5-8 and J usage is TRBJ1-4, with D hard to call. Germline lookup yields CDR1 SGHTS and CDR2 YDEGEE. V was pared by 2 bases and J by 10 bases, with 15 bases between. The CDR3 has 14 amino acids. CDR3 in amino acids: CASSFVDNAGKLFF. DNA for the CDR3: TGTGCCAGCAGCTTTGTAGACAACGCGGGAAAACTGTTTTTT.

This clone was detected only once. DNA of the CDR3: TGTGCCAGTAGTATAGAAGCGGGAGGGAGATTCTACAATGAGCAGTTCTTC. It translates to CASSIEAGGRFYNEQFF. This chain uses TRBV19 with TRBJ2-1, with 10 bases fitting TRBD2. The V gene end was trimmed by 0 bases and the J gene end by 3 bases; junction bases not matched to a gene: 5. The CDR3 runs 17 residues. Per germline, CDR1 LNHDA and CDR2 SQIVND (reference sequence).